The 24 T cell receptor beta chains below come from one sample, sequenced in a study of cytomegalovirus exposure and HLA in healthy donors. The PCR contained 60 Vbeta and 13 Jbeta primers. Sequencing was performed with immunoSEQ multiplex PCR; in TCRdb, only in-frame clones are kept and a portion is missing. Here the sample spans a few hundred thousand clones, roughly 75% being singletons. Input material: PBMCs. These receptors were taken from a woman in her 30s in good health and CMV-seronegative.

J is TRBJ1-2 and V is TRBV6-1, with 10 bases lining up with TRBD1. V lost 4 bases and J lost 4; bases outside the gene matches: 6. The CDR3 is made up of 15 amino acids. CDR1 and CDR2 (germline): MNHNS, SASEGT. CDR3 residues: CASSADRGLLYGYTF. The CDR3 DNA follows: TGTGCCAGCAGTGCCGACAGGGGGCTCCTCTATGGCTACACCTTC.

This clone was observed a handful of times. The chain couples TRBV19 to TRBJ1-2, with D unclear. This CDR3 spans 15 amino acids. Trimming left V 2 bases short and J 4 bases short, with 14 bases between. CDR1 LNHDA and CDR2 SQIVND come from the germline V gene (reference sequence). The CDR3 loop reads CASSIQEGIGYGYTF. The CDR3 nucleotides read TGTGCCAGTAGTATACAGGAGGGAATAGGCTATGGCTACACCTTC.

The chain combines TRBV5-1 with TRBJ1-2, with 8 bases lining up with TRBD1. V lost 5 bases and J lost 7; bases outside the gene matches: 10. The V gene's germline CDR1 is SGHRS and CDR2 YFSETQ. The CDR3 spans 14 residues. The CDR3 reads CASRTDRALGGYTF. The CDR3 DNA is TGCGCCAGCAGGACGGACAGGGCTTTAGGTGGCTACACCTTC.

V is TRBV7-9 and J is TRBJ1-5, with D perhaps matching TRBD1 (6 bases). This CDR3 has 15 amino acids. The ends were cut back, 5 bases at V and 11 bases at J, with 22 bases in the middle. Germline lookup yields CDR1 SEHNR and CDR2 FQNEAQ (reference sequence). As DNA, the CDR3 is TGTGCCAGCAGCCAAGACCCCTGGGGGCTGGAGGCCCAGCATTTT. This gives the protein CASSQDPWGLEAQHF.

This chain joins TRBV7-9 and TRBJ1-4, with 8 positions matching TRBD1. Germline V gene lookup returns CDR1 SEHNR and CDR2 FQNEAQ (reference sequence). Trimming removed 1 base from V and 4 bases from J; junction bases left unmatched: 8. The CDR3 spans 17 residues. CDR3 residues: CASSLDAGGLSNEKLFF. DNA of the CDR3: TGTGCCAGCAGCTTAGATGCAGGGGGCCTCAGTAATGAAAAACTGTTTTTT. Supplemented by reference TRBV7-9 and TRBJ1-4, the full variable domain reads DTGVSQNPRHKITKRGQNVTFRCDPISEHNRLYWYRQTLGQGPEFLTYFQNEAQLEKSRLLSDRFSAERPKGSFSTLEIQRTEQGDSAMYLCASSLDAGGLSNEKLFFGSGTQLSVL.

This clone has a count of ten or more. The chain uses TRBV15 and TRBJ1-6; 11 positions agree with TRBD1. The J segment lost 8 bases and the V segment lost 2 bases, leaving 5 bases of the junction unmatched. In germline, CDR1 is LNHNV, CDR2 YYDKDF (reference sequence). The length of the CDR3 is 16 residues. CDR3 bases: TGTGCCACCAGCAGACAAGGACAGGGGGCTTATTCACCCCTCCACTTT. This gives the protein CATSRQGQGAYSPLHF.

This chain connects TRBV2 to TRBJ1-2; the match to TRBD1 covers 7 bases. Germline values: CDR1 SNHLY, CDR2 FYNNEI. The J segment lost 2 bases and the V segment lost 5 bases, leaving 11 bases of the junction unmatched. This CDR3 comprises 16 residues. The CDR3 nucleotides read TGTGCCAGCAGTTCTGGGACAGCACTCAGCAACTATGGCTACACCTTC. Amino acid sequence: CASSSGTALSNYGYTF.

J is TRBJ1-5 and V is TRBV30; 8 nucleotides agree with TRBD1. Germline trimming cut 2 bases from V and 11 bases from J; bases unmatched to any gene: 14. Germline V CDR1 and CDR2: GTSNPN, SVGIG (reference sequence). The CDR3 covers 15 residues. The DNA of the CDR3 is TGTGCCTGGAGTCCAGGGGGCTCACGTATCAGGTCCCAGCATTTT. Translated: CAWSPGGSRIRSQHF. The variable domain in full, with the rest retrieved from reference TRBV30 and TRBJ1-5, is SQTIHQWPATLVQPVGSPLSLECTVEGTSNPNLYWYRQAAGRGLQLLFYSVGIGQISSEVPQNLSASRPQDRQFILSSKKLLLSDSGFYLCAWSPGGSRIRSQHFGDGTRLSIL.

The chain carries TRBV5-1 and TRBJ1-2, with 8 nucleotides matching TRBD1. The length of the CDR3 is 14 residues. V gave up 1 base and J gave up 7 bases; unmatched junction bases: 6. Germline CDR1 SGHRS, CDR2 YFSETQ. The DNA for the CDR3 is TGCGCCAGCAGCTTGACCGGACAGGGCGGTGGCTACACCTTC. Residues: CASSLTGQGGGYTF.

The chain employs TRBV5-1 and TRBJ2-1; TRBD2 matches at 9 bases. The J segment lost 12 bases and the V segment lost 3 bases, leaving 16 bases of the junction unmatched. Germline values: CDR1 SGHRS, CDR2 YFSETQ. This CDR3 region has 16 residues. The CDR3 DNA reads TGCGCCAGCAGCTCGGACCCGACTAGCGGTATAATGGGGCAGTTCTTC. Translated, it gives CASSSDPTSGIMGQFF.

The V gene is TRBV4-1, the J gene TRBJ2-7; 7 bases align to TRBD2. Germline V lookup: CDR1 MGHRA, CDR2 YSYEKL. V shed 0 bases, J shed 2 bases, and the junction held 4 bases outside the gene matches. This CDR3 is 15 amino acids long. The CDR3 DNA follows: TGCGCCAGCAGCCAAGAGGGGGAGGGAACCTACGAGCAGTACTTC. This codes for CASSQEGEGTYEQYF.

The J gene is TRBJ2-1, the V gene TRBV6-6, with 8 bases matching TRBD2. Germline V gene data show CDR1 as MNHNY and CDR2 as SVGAGI (reference sequence). V lost 2 bases to trimming and J lost 9 bases; unmatched junction nucleotides: 6. There are 14 residues in the CDR3. CDR3 region: CASSYGQRETEQFF. CDR3 coding DNA: TGTGCCAGCAGTTACGGTCAGCGGGAGACTGAGCAGTTCTTC.

This clone is a singleton in its sample. The chain is built from TRBV7-9 and TRBJ1-1; no reliable D call. Per germline, CDR1 SEHNR and CDR2 FQNEAQ (reference sequence). This CDR3 comprises 13 residues. V lost 7 bases and J 1 base, leaving 10 bases between the germline ends. The CDR3 reads CASTGKKNTEAFF. The CDR3 DNA reads as TGTGCCAGCACCGGGAAGAAGAACACTGAAGCTTTCTTT.

This clone was seen just once. The rearrangement joins TRBV6-5 to TRBJ1-5; D not certain. The germline CDR1 and CDR2 sequences are MNHEY and SVGAGI. The V end lost 7 bases, the J end lost 0 bases, and 13 bases lay between the germline ends. The CDR3 is made up of 15 amino acids. DNA for the CDR3: TGTGCCAGCAAGAAAGGGAGAAATAGCAATCAGCCCCAGCATTTT. Its protein product is CASKKGRNSNQPQHF.

This chain connects TRBV6-1 to TRBJ2-7; 13 nucleotides align to TRBD2. CDR3 size: 15 residues. The germline V gene has CDR1 MNHNS and CDR2 SASEGT. With V trimmed by 5 bases and J by 4 bases, 5 bases remained unmatched. CDR3 in amino acids: CASSNGLAGVYEQYF. The CDR3 DNA is TGTGCCAGCAGTAACGGACTAGCGGGAGTTTACGAGCAGTACTTC.

The chain combines TRBV2 with TRBJ1-1; 7 bases map to TRBD1. Germline V gene sequence: CDR1 SNHLY, CDR2 FYNNEI. This CDR3 is 15 amino acids long. J lost 3 bases, V lost 6 bases, and 10 bases had no gene match. The CDR3 bases are TGTGCCAGCAGATCTTCCGAGGGGGCGCACACTGAAGCTTTCTTT. Protein: CASRSSEGAHTEAFF.

This clone came up a few times. This sequence joins TRBV5-1 and TRBJ2-2; D remains unclear. The CDR3 is made up of 15 amino acids. Trimming cost V 0 bases and J 1 base, with 7 bases left between them. Germline CDR1 and CDR2: SGHRS and YFSETQ. The CDR3 coding sequence is TGCGCCAGCAGCTTGGAACAGAGGAACACCGGGGAGCTGTTTTTT. As protein: CASSLEQRNTGELFF.

The chain couples TRBV28 to TRBJ2-1; 11 nucleotides line up with TRBD2. The junction had 8 bases not matched to a gene; V was cut back by 6 bases and J by 4 bases. Germline assignment: CDR1 MDHEN and CDR2 SYDVKM. CDR3 length: 16 residues. The CDR3 loop is CASRRLAGFYYNEQFF. DNA for the CDR3: TGTGCCAGCAGAAGACTAGCGGGGTTCTATTACAATGAGCAGTTCTTC.

J is TRBJ2-2 and V is TRBV5-3, with 9 positions matching TRBD2. TRBV5-3 is designated an ORF whose function remains uncertain. The CDR3 extends over 15 amino acids. The V gene end was trimmed by 4 bases and the J gene end by 6 bases; junction bases not matched to a gene: 7. Written as DNA, the CDR3 is TGTGCCAGAAGCCCCGGGACTAGCAGGGCCGGGGAGCTGTTTTTT. This codes for CARSPGTSRAGELFF.

The chain couples TRBV7-3 to TRBJ1-1, with D possibly matching TRBD1 (6 bases). This CDR3 has 13 amino acids. V was shortened by 5 bases and J by 3 bases, with 10 bases between the two germline ends. Germline CDR1 reads SGHTA; CDR2 reads FQGTGA. CDR3 sequence reads: CASSATGYTEAFF. CDR3 nucleotides: TGTGCCAGCAGCGCGACAGGTTACACTGAAGCTTTCTTT.

The rearrangement uses TRBV5-5 and TRBJ2-7; tentative D call: TRBD2 (6 bases). V was shortened by 4 bases and J by 5 bases, with 16 bases between the two germline ends. The CDR3 spans 14 residues. Germline V lookup: CDR1 SGHKS, CDR2 YYEKEE (reference sequence). DNA of the CDR3: TGTGCCAGCAGCGGGGACTTCCAACCTGACGAGCAGTACTTC. This codes for CASSGDFQPDEQYF. Full variable domain (missing parts from reference TRBV5-5 and TRBJ2-7): DAGVTQSPTHLIKTRGQQVTLRCSPISGHKSVSWYQQVLGQGPQFIFQYYEKEERGRGNFPDRFSARQFPNYSSELNVNALLLGDSALYLCASSGDFQPDEQYFGPGTRLTVT.

The chain employs TRBV6-6 and TRBJ2-7; 11 nucleotides align to TRBD2. The germline V gene encodes CDR1 MNHNY and CDR2 SVGAGI (reference sequence). J was trimmed by 3 bases and V by 6 bases; bases with no gene match: 7. The CDR3 is made up of 15 amino acids. The CDR3 DNA follows: TGTGCCAGCAGAACCGGGACTAGCGGTAACTACGAGCAGTACTTC. Protein: CASRTGTSGNYEQYF.

The V call is TRBV5-6, the J call TRBJ1-6, with 12 bases matching TRBD1. Trimming removed 0 bases from V and 9 bases from J; junction bases left unmatched: 10. Looked up from germline, CDR1 is SGHDT and CDR2 is YYEEEE. The CDR3 runs to 18 residues. The CDR3 loop is CASSLAAGQGARGSPLHF. For the CDR3, the DNA is TGTGCCAGCAGCTTGGCCGCGGGACAGGGGGCGCGAGGTTCACCCCTCCACTTT.

The CDR3 region has the DNA TGTGCCAGCAGCCTCACGACAGGGGTGTATGGCTACACCTTC. It is translated as CASSLTTGVYGYTF. This sequence joins TRBV7-9 and TRBJ1-2, with 8 bases aligning to TRBD1. The CDR3 is 14 residues long. The germline CDR1 and CDR2 sequences are SEHNR and FQNEAQ (reference sequence). The junction had 7 bases not matched to a gene; V was cut back by 5 bases and J by 5 bases. Full variable domain (missing parts from reference TRBV7-9 and TRBJ1-2): DTGVSQNPRHKITKRGQNVTFRCDPISEHNRLYWYRQTLGQGPEFLTYFQNEAQLEKSRLLSDRFSAERPKGSFSTLEIQRTEQGDSAMYLCASSLTTGVYGYTFGSGTRLTVV.